This T cell receptor beta chain was retrieved from a study of T cell responses to AZD1222 COVID-19 vaccine. Profiling relied on immunoSEQ multiplex PCR, and the TCRdb table lists in-frame clones only, not all of them. The sample lists around 150,000 clones, approximately 90% occurring once. This CDR3 is 15 amino acids long. Per germline, CDR1 SGDLS and CDR2 YYNGEE. J gave up 5 bases and V 0 bases, and 8 bases lay outside the gene matches. The sample consisted of peripheral blood, taken 28 days after the second AZD1222 dose. This rearrangement joins TRBV9 to TRBJ2-7, with 7 bases lining up with TRBD2. The sequence came from an adult who received the AZD1222 COVID-19 vaccine. The CDR3 DNA reads as TGTGCCAGCAGCGTAGCTGGACTAGTGAGGGACGAGCAGTACTTC. Residues: CASSVAGLVRDEQYF.